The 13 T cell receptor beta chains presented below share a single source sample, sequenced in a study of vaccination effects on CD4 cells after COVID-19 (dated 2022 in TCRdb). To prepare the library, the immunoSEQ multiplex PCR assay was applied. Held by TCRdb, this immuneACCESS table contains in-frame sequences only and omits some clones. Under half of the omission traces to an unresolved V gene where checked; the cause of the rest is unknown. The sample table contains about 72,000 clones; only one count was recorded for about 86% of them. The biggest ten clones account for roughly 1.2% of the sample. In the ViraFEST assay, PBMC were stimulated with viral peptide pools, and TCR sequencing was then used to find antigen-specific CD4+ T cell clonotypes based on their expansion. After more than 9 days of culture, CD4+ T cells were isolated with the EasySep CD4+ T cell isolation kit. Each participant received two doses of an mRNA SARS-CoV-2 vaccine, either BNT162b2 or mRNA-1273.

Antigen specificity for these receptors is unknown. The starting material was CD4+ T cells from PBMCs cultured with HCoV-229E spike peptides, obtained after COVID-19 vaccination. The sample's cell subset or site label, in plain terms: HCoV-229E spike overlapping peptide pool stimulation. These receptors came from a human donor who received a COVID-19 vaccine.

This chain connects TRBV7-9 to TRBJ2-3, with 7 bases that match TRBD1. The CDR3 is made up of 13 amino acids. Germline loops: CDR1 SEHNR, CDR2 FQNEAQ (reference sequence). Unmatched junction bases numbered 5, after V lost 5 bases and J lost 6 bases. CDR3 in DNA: TGTGCCAGCAGCCAGGGGGTGTGGGATACGCAGTATTTT. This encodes CASSQGVWDTQYF.

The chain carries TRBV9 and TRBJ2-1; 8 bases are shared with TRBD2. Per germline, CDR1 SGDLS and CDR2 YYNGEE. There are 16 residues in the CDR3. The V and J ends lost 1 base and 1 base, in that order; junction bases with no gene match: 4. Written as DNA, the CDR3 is TGTGCCAGCAGCGTAACCGGGGGGGCGTCCTACAATGAGCAGTTCTTC. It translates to CASSVTGGASYNEQFF.

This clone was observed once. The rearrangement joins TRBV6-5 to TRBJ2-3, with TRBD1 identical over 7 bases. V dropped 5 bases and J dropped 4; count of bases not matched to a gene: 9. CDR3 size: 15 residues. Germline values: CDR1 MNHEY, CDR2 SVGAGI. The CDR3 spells CASSIETGTADTQYF. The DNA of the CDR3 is TGTGCCAGCAGTATAGAAACCGGGACAGCAGATACGCAGTATTTT.

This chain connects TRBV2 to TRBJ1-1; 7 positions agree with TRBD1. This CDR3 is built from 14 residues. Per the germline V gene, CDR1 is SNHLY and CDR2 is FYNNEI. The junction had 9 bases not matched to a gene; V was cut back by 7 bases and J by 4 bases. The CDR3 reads CASTKLQGRTEAFF. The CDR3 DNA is TGTGCCAGCACTAAGCTACAGGGGCGCACTGAAGCTTTCTTT.

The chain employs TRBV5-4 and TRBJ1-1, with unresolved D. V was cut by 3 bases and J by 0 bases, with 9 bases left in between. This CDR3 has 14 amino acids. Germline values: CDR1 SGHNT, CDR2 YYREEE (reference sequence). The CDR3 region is CASSSDIMNTEAFF. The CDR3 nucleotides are TGTGCCAGCAGCTCGGATATTATGAACACTGAAGCTTTCTTT.

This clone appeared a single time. This chain's CDR3 is CASSQGGTATPYGYTF. CDR3 sequence (DNA): TGCGCCAGCAGCCAAGGGGGGACGGCTACTCCCTATGGCTACACCTTC. The rearrangement uses TRBV4-3 and TRBJ1-2, with TRBD1 as a possible D gene (5 bases). The CDR3 contains 16 residues. The germline V gene encodes CDR1 LGHNA and CDR2 YSLEER. V was pared by 1 base and J by 4 bases, with 16 bases between.

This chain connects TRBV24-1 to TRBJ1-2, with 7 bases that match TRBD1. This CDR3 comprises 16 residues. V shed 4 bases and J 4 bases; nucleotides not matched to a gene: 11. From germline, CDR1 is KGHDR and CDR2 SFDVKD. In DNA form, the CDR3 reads TGTGCCACCAGTGACTCAAACCGGGCAGGGGGCTATGGCTACACCTTC. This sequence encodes CATSDSNRAGGYGYTF.

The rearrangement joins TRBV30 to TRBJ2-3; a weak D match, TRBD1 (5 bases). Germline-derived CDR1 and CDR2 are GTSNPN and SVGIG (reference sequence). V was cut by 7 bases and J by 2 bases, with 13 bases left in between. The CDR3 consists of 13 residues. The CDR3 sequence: CAFDSAYTDTQYF. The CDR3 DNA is TGTGCCTTCGACAGTGCCTACACAGATACGCAGTATTTT.

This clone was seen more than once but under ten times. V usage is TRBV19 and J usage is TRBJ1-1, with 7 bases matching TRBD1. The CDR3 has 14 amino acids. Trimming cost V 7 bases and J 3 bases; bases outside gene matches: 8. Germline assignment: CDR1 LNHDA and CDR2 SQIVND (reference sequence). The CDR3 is CASKDRDRDTEAFF. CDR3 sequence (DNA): TGTGCCAGTAAAGATCGCGACAGGGACACTGAAGCTTTCTTT.

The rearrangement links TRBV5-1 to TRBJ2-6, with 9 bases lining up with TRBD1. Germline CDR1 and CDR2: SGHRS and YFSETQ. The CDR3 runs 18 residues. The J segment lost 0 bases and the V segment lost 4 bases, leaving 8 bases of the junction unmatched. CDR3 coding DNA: TGCGCCAGCAGCCCACAGGGGGCTTTTTCCTCTGGGGCCAACGTCCTGACTTTC. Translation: CASSPQGAFSSGANVLTF.

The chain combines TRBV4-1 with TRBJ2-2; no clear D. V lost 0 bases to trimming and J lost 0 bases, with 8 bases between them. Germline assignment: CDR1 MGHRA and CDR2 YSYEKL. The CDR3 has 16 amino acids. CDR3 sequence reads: CASSQDAHANTGELFF. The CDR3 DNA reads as TGCGCCAGCAGCCAAGACGCACACGCGAACACCGGGGAGCTGTTTTTT.

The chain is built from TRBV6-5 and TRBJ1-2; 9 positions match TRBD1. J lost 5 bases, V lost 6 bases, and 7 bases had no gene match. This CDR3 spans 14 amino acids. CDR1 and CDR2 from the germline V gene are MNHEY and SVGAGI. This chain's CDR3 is CASSREQGAYGYTF. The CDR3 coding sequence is TGTGCCAGCAGCCGTGAACAGGGGGCGTATGGCTACACCTTC.

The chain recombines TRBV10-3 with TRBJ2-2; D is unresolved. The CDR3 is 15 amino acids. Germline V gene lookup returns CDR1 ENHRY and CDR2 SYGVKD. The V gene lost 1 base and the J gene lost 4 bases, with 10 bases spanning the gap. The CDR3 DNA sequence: TGTGCCATCAGTGAGTGGGAAAGTGCCACCGGGGAGCTGTTTTTT. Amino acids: CAISEWESATGELFF.